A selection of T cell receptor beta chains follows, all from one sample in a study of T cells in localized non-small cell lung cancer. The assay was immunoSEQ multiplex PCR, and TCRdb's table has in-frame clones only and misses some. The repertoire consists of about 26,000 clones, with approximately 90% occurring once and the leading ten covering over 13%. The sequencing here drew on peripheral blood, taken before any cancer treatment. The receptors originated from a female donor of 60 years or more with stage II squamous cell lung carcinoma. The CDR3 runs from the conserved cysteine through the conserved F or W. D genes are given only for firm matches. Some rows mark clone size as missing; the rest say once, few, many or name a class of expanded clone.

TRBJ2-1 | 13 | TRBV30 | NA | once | CAWSVRTTGQQFF | TGTGCCTGGAGTGTAAGGACAACAGGGCAGCAGTTCTTC
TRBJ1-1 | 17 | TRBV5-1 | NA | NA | CASSLRLDWGRGTEAFF | TGCGCCAGCAGCTTGCGGCTTGACTGGGGGCGCGGCACTGAAGCTTTCTTT
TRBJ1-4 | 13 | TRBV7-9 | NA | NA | CASSRGTNEKLFF | TGTGCCAGCAGCCGTGGAACTAATGAAAAACTGTTTTTT
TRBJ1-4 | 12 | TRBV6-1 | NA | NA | CASRLNREKLFF | TGTGCCAGCAGGCTGAACAGGGAAAAACTGTTTTTT
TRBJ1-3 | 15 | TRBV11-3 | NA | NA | CASSLDQGAGNTIYF | TGTGCCAGCAGCCTTGACCAAGGGGCTGGAAACACCATATATTTT
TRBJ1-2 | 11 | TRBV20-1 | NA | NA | CSATEVYGYTF | TGCAGTGCCACGGAAGTTTATGGCTACACCTTC
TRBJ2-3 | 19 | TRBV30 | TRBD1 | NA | CAWSVRVTGGMSSTDTQYF | TGTGCCTGGAGTGTACGGGTGACAGGGGGGATGTCTAGCACAGATACGCAGTATTTT
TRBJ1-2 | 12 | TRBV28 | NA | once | CASSLNGYGYTF | TGTGCCAGCAGTTTAAACGGCTATGGCTACACCTTC
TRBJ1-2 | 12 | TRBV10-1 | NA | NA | CARAHDNYGYTF | TGCGCCAGGGCTCACGATAACTATGGCTACACCTTC
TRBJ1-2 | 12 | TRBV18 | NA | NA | CASSMDAILYTF | TGTGCCAGCTCAATGGACGCTATCCTTTACACCTTC
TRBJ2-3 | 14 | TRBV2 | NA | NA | CASGQETSTDTQYF | TGTGCCAGCGGCCAGGAGACTAGCACAGATACGCAGTATTTT
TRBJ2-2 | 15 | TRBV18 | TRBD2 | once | CASSPAQRGPGELFF | TGTGCCAGCTCACCCGCCCAGCGGGGCCCCGGGGAGCTGTTTTTT
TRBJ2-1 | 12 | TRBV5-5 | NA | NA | CASSLGVNEQFF | TGTGCCAGCAGCTTGGGTGTCAATGAGCAGTTCTTC
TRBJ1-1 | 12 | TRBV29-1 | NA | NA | CSGRTVNTEAFF | TGCAGCGGCCGGACGGTGAACACTGAAGCTTTCTTT
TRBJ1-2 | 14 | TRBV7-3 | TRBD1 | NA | CASTSRGTGEGYTF | TGTGCCAGCACCTCCCGCGGGACAGGGGAAGGCTACACCTTC
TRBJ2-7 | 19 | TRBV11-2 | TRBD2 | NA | CASSLDGRLAGGDMIEQYF | TGTGCCAGCAGCTTAGACGGGAGACTAGCGGGAGGGGATATGATCGAGCAGTACTTC
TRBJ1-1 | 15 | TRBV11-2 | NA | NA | CASSSRQDLNTEAFF | TGTGCCAGCAGCTCCCGACAGGACTTGAACACTGAAGCTTTCTTT
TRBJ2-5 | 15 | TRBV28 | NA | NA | CASYSRMDSSWTQYF | TGTGCCAGTTACTCCCGCATGGACAGTTCATGGACCCAGTACTTC
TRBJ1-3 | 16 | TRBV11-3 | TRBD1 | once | CASSSGGQGSGNTIYF | TGTGCCAGCAGCTCTGGAGGACAGGGATCTGGAAACACCATATATTTT
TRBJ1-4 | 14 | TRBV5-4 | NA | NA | CASSYSRFNEKLFF | TGTGCCAGCAGCTACAGCCGATTTAATGAAAAACTGTTTTTT
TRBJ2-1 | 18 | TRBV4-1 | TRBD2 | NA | CASSQDPLAGSSYNEQFF | TGCGCCAGCAGCCAAGATCCACTAGCGGGGAGCTCCTACAATGAGCAGTTCTTC
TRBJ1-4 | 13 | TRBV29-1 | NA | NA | CSVRAATNEKLFF | TGCAGCGTCAGAGCAGCAACTAATGAAAAACTGTTTTTT
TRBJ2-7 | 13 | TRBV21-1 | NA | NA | CARPGPGKGEQYF | TGTGCCAGACCGGGACCAGGAAAGGGCGAGCAGTACTTC
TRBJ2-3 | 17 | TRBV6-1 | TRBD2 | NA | CASSAMVGGSSTDTQYF | TGTGCCAGCAGTGCCATGGTGGGGGGGTCCAGCACAGATACGCAGTATTTT
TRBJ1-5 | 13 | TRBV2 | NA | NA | CASSFESNQPQHF | TGTGCCAGCAGTTTCGAAAGCAATCAGCCCCAGCATTTT
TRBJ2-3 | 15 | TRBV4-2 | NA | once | CASSQDGANTDTQYF | TGTGCCAGCAGCCAAGACGGGGCAAACACAGATACGCAGTATTTT
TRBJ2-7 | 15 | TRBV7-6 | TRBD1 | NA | CASSSEQGSIYEQYF | TGTGCCAGCAGCTCTGAACAGGGGTCAATCTACGAGCAGTACTTC
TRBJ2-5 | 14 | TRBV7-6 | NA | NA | CASSPGPGRETQYF | TGTGCCAGCAGCCCCGGACCTGGACGGGAGACCCAGTACTTC
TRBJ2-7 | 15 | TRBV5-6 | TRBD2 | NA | CASSLVSGSVAEQYF | TGTGCCAGCAGCTTGGTCAGCGGGAGCGTCGCCGAGCAGTACTTC
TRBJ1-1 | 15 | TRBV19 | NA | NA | CASSISRRRDTEAFF | TGTGCCAGTAGTATTTCTCGCCGGAGAGACACTGAAGCTTTCTTT
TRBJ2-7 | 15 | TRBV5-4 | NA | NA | CASSLGVGASYEQYF | TGTGCCAGCAGTCTGGGGGTTGGGGCGTCCTACGAGCAGTACTTC
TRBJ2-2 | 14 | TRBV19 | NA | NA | CASSIPQGPGELFF | TGTGCCAGTAGTATCCCGCAGGGTCCCGGGGAGCTGTTTTTT
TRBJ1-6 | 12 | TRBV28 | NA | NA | CASNINNSPLHF | TGTGCCAGCAATATAAATAATTCACCCCTCCACTTT
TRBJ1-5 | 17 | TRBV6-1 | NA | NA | CASSEVHGSTDSRTQHF | TGTGCCAGCAGTGAGGTCCACGGATCGACAGACTCTAGGACCCAGCATTTT
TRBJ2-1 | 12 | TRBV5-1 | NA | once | CASSLTFNEQFF | TGCGCCAGCAGCTTGACCTTCAATGAGCAGTTCTTC
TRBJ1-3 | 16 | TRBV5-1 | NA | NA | CASSLGSGRSGNTIYF | TGCGCCAGCAGCTTGGGATCCGGGAGGTCTGGAAACACCATATATTTT
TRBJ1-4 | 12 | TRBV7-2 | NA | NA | CASSNSLEKLFF | TGTGCCAGCAGCAACTCCCTTGAAAAACTGTTTTTT
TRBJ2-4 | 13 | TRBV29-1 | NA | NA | CSVVESDRHIQYF | TGCAGCGTTGTGGAGAGCGACAGACACATTCAGTACTTC
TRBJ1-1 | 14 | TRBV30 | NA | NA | CAWSVLTGNTEAFF | TGTGCCTGGAGTGTACTTACGGGCAACACTGAAGCTTTCTTT
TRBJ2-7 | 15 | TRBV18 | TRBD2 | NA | CASSPPGLVTSGQYF | TGTGCCAGCTCACCACCGGGACTAGTTACCAGCGGGCAGTACTTC